This T cell receptor (beta chain) comes out of a study of T-cell memory formation after mild COVID-19. Across the whole study: In these data, TCR clusters were largely donor specific. General study points: Contracting CD4+ clones lay largely in CM and EM, with CD8+ ones residing in EMRA. The study detected some responding clones in pre-infection memory, suggesting cross-reactive memory joined.

Constant-segment primers were used for 5'RACE, and the resulting TCR alpha and TCR beta cDNA libraries carried sample barcodes and UMIs. TCRdb redid the calling of the 5' RACE reads with MiXCR, one entry per CDR3 protein. This sample yields fewer than 450,000 distinct CDR3 sequences, of which roughly 21% are seen a single time; 9.5% to 15% belongs to the top ten. Of note for this clonotype: The antigen is unknown.

This CDR3 is 14 amino acids long. Losses at the gene ends were 3 bases for V and 6 bases for J; bases not matched to a gene: 10. The germline CDR1 and CDR2 sequences are SQVTM and ANQGSEA. The sequencing input was PBMCs or a T cell subset sorted from them (not recorded which). The chain is built from TRBV29-1 and TRBJ1-1, with 7 bases aligning to TRBD1. The receptor was derived from an adult woman who had mild COVID-19 (a few samples of this study predate the infection). Cell type and time point are not known. The CDR3 DNA reads TGCAGCGTTGATCAGGGACAGACAAAATCTGAAGCTTTCTTT. Amino acid sequence: CSVDQGQTKSEAFF.